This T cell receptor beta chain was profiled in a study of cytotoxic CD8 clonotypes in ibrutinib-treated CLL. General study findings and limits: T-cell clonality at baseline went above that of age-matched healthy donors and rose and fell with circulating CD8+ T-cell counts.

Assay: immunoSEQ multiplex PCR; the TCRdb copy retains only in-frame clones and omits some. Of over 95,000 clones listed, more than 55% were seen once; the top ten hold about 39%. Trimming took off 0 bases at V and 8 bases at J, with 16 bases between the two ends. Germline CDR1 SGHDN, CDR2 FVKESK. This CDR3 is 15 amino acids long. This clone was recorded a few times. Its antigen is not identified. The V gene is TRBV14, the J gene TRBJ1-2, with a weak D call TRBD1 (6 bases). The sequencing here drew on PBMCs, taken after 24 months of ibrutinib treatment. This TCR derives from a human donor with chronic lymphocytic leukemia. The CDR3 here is CASSQDAGGRGGYTF. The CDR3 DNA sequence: TGTGCCAGCAGCCAAGATGCGGGGGGCAGAGGAGGCTACACCTTC.